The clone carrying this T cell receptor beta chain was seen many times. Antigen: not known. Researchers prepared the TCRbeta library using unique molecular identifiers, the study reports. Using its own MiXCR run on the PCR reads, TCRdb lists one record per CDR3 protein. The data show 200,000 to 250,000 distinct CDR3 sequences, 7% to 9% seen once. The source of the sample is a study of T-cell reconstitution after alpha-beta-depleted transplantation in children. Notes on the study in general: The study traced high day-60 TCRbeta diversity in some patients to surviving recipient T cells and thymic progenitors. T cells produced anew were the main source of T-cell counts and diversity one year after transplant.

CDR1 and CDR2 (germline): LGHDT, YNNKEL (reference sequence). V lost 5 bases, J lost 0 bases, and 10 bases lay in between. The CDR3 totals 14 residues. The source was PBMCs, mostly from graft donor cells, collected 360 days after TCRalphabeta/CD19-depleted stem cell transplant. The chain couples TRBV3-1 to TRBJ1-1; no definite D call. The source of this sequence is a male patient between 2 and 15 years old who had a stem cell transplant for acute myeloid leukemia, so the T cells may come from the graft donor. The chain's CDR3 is CASSYDGMNTEAFF. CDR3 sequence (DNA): TGTGCCAGCAGCTACGACGGCATGAACACTGAAGCTTTCTTT.